This T cell receptor (beta chain) was documented in a study of technical replicates of blood from several donors. This clone was counted between two and nine times. CDR3 length: 13 amino acids. V gave up 4 bases and J gave up 5 bases, with 9 bases separating them. Germline V gene sequence: CDR1 WNHNN, CDR2 SYGVQD (reference sequence). TCRdb's table, derived via immunoSEQ multiplex PCR, lists solely in-frame clones and lacks some. The data hold roughly 70,000 clones, with 94% observed a single time. The rearrangement links TRBV10-1 to TRBJ1-5, with D uncertain. The origin of this receptor is a human donor in good health. Sequencing was carried out using T cells isolated from PBMCs. CDR3 in DNA: TGCGCCAGCAGTGTGGGGAGGGATCAGCCCCAGCATTTT. Translation: CASSVGRDQPQHF.